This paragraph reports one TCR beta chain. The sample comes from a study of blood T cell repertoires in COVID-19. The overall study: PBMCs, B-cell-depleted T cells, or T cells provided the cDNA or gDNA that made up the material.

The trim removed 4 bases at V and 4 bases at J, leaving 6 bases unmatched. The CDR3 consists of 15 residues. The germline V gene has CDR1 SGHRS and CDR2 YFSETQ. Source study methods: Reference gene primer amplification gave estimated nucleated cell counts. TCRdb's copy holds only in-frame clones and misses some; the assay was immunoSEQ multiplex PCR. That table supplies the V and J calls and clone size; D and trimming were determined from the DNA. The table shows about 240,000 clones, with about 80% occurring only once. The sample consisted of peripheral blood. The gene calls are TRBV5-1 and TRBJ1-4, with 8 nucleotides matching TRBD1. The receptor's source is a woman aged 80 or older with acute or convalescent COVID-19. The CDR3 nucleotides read TGCGCCAGCAGCCCTTCACAGGGGGTTAATGAAAAACTGTTTTTT. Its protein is CASSPSQGVNEKLFF. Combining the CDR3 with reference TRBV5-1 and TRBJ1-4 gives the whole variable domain KAGVTQTPRYLIKTRGQQVTLSCSPISGHRSVSWYQQTPGQGLQFLFEYFSETQRNKGNFPGRFSGRQFSNSRSEMNVSTLELGDSALYLCASSPSQGVNEKLFFGSGTQLSVL.